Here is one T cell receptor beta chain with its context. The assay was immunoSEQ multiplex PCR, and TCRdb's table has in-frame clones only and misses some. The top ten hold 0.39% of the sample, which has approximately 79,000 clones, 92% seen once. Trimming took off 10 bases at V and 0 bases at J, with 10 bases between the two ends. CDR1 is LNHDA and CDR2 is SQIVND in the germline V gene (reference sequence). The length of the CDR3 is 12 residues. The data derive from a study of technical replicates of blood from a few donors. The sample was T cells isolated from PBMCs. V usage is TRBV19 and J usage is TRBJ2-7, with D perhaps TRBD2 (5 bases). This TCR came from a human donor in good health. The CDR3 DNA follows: TGTGCCACCTCCGGGGACTCCTACGAGCAGTACTTC. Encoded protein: CATSGDSYEQYF.